This T cell receptor (beta chain) was identified in a study of shared clonotypes between healthy human individuals. Trimming stripped 5 bases from V and 5 bases from J, with 16 bases between. Germline V gene lookup returns CDR1 MNHNY and CDR2 SVGAGI (reference sequence). The CDR3 extends over 15 amino acids. This clone came up a few times. Its target is unknown. Study conclusions and caveats: Sampling used blood alone; tissue repertoires probably differ.

The assay was immunoSEQ multiplex PCR, and TCRdb's table has in-frame clones only and misses some. The table has about 640,000 clones, approximately 75% seen once. The sequence derives from a woman in her 30s in good health. The material sequenced was memory CD4+ T cells sorted from blood. Subset denoted: CD45RA-negative fraction. The chain is built from TRBV6-6 and TRBJ2-1, with D unclear. CDR3: CASSQLGQPNNEQFF. CDR3 DNA sequence: TGTGCCAGCAGTCAACTCGGGCAGCCTAACAATGAGCAGTTCTTC.